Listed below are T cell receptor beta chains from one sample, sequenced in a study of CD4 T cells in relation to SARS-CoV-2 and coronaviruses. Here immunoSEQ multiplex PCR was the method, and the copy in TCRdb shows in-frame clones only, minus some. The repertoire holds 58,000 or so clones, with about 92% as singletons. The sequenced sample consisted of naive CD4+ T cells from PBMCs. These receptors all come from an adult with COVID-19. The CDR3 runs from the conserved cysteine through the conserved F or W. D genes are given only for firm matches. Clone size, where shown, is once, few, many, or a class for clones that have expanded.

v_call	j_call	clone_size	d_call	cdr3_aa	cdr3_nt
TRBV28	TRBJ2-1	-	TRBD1	CASSRGQYNEQFF	TGTGCCAGCAGCCGGGGACAGTACAATGAGCAGTTCTTC
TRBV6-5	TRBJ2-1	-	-	CASSYTAFTYNEQFF	TGTGCCAGCAGTTACACGGCCTTCACCTACAATGAGCAGTTCTTC
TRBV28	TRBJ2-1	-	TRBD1	CASSSGQDNEQFF	TGTGCCAGCAGTTCGGGACAGGACAATGAGCAGTTCTTC
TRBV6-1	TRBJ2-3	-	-	CASSESRGSDTQYF	TGTGCCAGCAGTGAATCACGGGGATCAGATACGCAGTATTTT
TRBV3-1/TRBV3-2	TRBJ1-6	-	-	CASSQADGPPLHF	TGTGCCAGCAGCCAAGCCGATGGACCACCCCTCCACTTT
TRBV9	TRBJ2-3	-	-	CASSVLLADTQYF	TGTGCCAGCAGCGTCCTACTAGCAGATACGCAGTATTTT
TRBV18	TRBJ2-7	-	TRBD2	CASSPPGLAGDPSYEQYF	TGTGCCAGCTCACCACCGGGACTAGCGGGAGACCCCTCCTACGAGCAGTACTTC
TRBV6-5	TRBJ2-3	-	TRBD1	CASSRRQGLEDTQYF	TGTGCCAGCTCTCGGCGACAGGGCTTAGAAGATACGCAGTATTTT
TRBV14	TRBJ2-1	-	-	CASSQERVGQFF	TGTGCCAGCAGTCAAGAGAGGGTTGGTCAGTTCTTC
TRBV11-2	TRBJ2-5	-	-	CASSLGSGSQETQYF	TGTGCCAGCAGCTTAGGCTCGGGTTCCCAAGAGACCCAGTACTTC
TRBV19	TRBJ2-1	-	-	CASSILGFLHNEQFF	TGTGCCAGTAGTATACTCGGATTTCTTCACAATGAGCAGTTCTTC
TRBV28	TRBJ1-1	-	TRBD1	CASSLWGDREAFF	TGTGCCAGCAGTTTATGGGGGGACAGGGAAGCTTTCTTT
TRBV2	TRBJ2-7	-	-	CASRKQGSYEQYF	TGTGCCAGCAGAAAACAGGGCTCCTACGAGCAGTACTTC
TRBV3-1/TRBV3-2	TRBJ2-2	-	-	CASSTTGWGTGELFF	TGTGCCAGCAGCACAACAGGGTGGGGCACCGGGGAGCTGTTTTTT
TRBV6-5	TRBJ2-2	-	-	CASSYDGSLNTGELFF	TGTGCCAGCAGTTATGATGGCAGCTTGAACACCGGGGAGCTGTTTTTT
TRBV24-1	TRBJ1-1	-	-	CATSDPWGRAFF	TGTGCCACCAGTGATCCCTGGGGGAGGGCTTTCTTT
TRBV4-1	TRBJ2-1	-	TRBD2	CASRSTSGSSYNEQFF	TGCGCCAGCAGGAGTACTAGCGGAAGCTCCTACAATGAGCAGTTCTTC
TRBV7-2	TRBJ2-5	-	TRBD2	CASSLGPSGAKETQYF	TGTGCCAGCAGCTTAGGTCCTAGCGGGGCAAAAGAGACCCAGTACTTC
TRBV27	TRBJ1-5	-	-	CASSLTGQGQPQHF	TGTGCCAGCAGCCTTACAGGGCAAGGCCAGCCCCAGCATTTT
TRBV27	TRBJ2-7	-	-	CASSLLSGAYEQYF	TGTGCCAGCAGTTTACTTTCGGGGGCCTACGAGCAGTACTTC
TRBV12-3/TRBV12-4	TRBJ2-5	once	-	CASSSRGETQYF	TGTGCCAGCAGTTCTAGGGGAGAGACCCAGTACTTC
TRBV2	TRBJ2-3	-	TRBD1	CASRGQPTDTQYF	TGTGCCAGCCGGGGACAGCCGACAGATACGCAGTATTTT
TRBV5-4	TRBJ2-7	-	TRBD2	CASSRLAGVGEQYF	TGTGCCAGCAGCCGTCTAGCGGGAGTCGGCGAGCAGTACTTC
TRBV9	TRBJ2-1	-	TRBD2	CASSVLGSGGYNEQFF	TGTGCCAGCAGCGTATTAGGGTCGGGAGGGTACAATGAGCAGTTCTTC
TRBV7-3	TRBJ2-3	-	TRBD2	CASSLSPAGGGTDTQYF	TGTGCCAGCAGCTTAAGCCCAGCGGGAGGTGGCACAGATACGCAGTATTTT
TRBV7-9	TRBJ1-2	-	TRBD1	CASSLIQGADGYTF	TGTGCCAGCAGCTTAATCCAGGGGGCTGATGGCTACACCTTC
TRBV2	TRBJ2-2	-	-	CASSGTTTGELFF	TGTGCCAGCAGTGGGACAACTACCGGGGAGCTGTTTTTT
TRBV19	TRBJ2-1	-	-	CASSILGLYNEQFF	TGTGCCAGTAGTATTTTGGGACTTTACAATGAGCAGTTCTTC
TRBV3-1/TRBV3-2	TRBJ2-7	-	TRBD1	CASSRTGGPYEQYF	TGTGCCAGCAGCCGGACAGGGGGTCCCTACGAGCAGTACTTC
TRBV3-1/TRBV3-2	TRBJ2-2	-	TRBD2	CASRPRASGNTGELFF	TGTGCCAGCAGGCCCAGAGCTAGCGGGAACACCGGGGAGCTGTTTTTT
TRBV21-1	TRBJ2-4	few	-	CASIKGWAQAKNIQYF	TGTGCCAGCATAAAGGGATGGGCACAGGCCAAAAACATTCAGTACTTC
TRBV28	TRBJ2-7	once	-	CASSLGAVRRQYF	TGTGCCAGCAGTTTAGGGGCGGTTAGGCGGCAGTACTTC
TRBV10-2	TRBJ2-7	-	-	CASSDNRAGYEQYF	TGCGCCAGCAGTGATAACAGGGCCGGGTACGAGCAGTACTTC
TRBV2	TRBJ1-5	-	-	CATRDVDQPQHF	TGTGCCACTAGGGACGTCGATCAGCCCCAGCATTTT
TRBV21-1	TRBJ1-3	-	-	CASTFDPQDANLSGRGSGNTIYF	TGTGCCAGCACCTTCGACCCACAGGACGCTAATCTATCGGGCCGGGGCTCTGGAAACACCATATATTTT
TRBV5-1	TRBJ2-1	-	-	CASSLPGTLDNEQFF	TGCGCCAGCAGCTTGCCCGGGACCCTGGACAATGAGCAGTTCTTC
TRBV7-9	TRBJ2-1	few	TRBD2	CASSSRTSGVYNEQFF	TGTGCCAGCAGCTCTAGGACTAGCGGTGTATACAATGAGCAGTTCTTC
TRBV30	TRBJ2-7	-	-	CAWSRPRANSYEQYF	TGTGCCTGGAGTCGACCCCGGGCCAACTCCTACGAGCAGTACTTC
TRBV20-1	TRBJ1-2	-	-	CSASGGAEGYTF	TGCAGTGCTAGTGGGGGAGCGGAGGGCTACACCTTC
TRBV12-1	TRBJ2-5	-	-	CASSSVREGKETQYF	TGTGCCAGCAGCTCCGTGCGGGAGGGCAAAGAGACCCAGTACTTC
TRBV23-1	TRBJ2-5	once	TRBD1	CASNRDREETQYF	TGCGCCAGCAATAGGGACAGGGAGGAGACCCAGTACTTC
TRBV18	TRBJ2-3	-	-	CASSPVASTDTQYF	TGTGCCAGCTCACCGGTCGCTAGCACAGATACGCAGTATTTT